The 2 T cell receptor beta chains below all came from one sample that was sequenced in a study of blood T cell repertoires in COVID-19. Sequencing used immunoSEQ multiplex PCR; TCRdb keeps in-frame clones, though not all of them. Of tens of thousands of clones listed, around 90% are singletons. The sequencing input was peripheral blood. The receptors originated from a woman aged 70 to 79 with acute or convalescent COVID-19.

V and J are TRBV28 and TRBJ2-6, with 7 nucleotides matching TRBD1. Germline loops: CDR1 MDHEN, CDR2 SYDVKM. The length of the CDR3 is 15 residues. The junction had 5 bases not matched to a gene; V was cut back by 5 bases and J by 4 bases. Here the CDR3 DNA reads TGTGCCAGCAGTACAACAGGGGCCGGGGCCAACGTCCTGACTTTC. Amino acids: CASSTTGAGANVLTF.

The chain is built from TRBV28 and TRBJ1-2; D not resolved. Germline assignment: CDR1 MDHEN and CDR2 SYDVKM. V lost 6 bases and J 2 bases, leaving 13 bases between the germline ends. The CDR3 has 14 residues. The CDR3, as DNA: TGTGCCAGCAGGAAATCGCGGGGAAACTATGGCTACACCTTC. It codes for CASRKSRGNYGYTF.